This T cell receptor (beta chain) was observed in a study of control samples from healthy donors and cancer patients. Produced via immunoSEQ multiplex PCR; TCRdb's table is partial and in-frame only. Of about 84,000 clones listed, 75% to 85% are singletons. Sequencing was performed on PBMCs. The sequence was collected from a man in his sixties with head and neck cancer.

The CDR3 loop reads CASSPPRTSDYNEQFF. As DNA, the CDR3 is TGCGCCAGCAGCCCCCCCCGGACTAGCGACTACAATGAGCAGTTCTTC. The genes are TRBV5-1 and TRBJ2-1, with 9 nucleotides matching TRBD2. Trimming took 4 bases from V and 3 from J; bases not matched to a gene: 8. The length of the CDR3 is 16 residues. Germline-derived CDR1 and CDR2 are SGHRS and YFSETQ.